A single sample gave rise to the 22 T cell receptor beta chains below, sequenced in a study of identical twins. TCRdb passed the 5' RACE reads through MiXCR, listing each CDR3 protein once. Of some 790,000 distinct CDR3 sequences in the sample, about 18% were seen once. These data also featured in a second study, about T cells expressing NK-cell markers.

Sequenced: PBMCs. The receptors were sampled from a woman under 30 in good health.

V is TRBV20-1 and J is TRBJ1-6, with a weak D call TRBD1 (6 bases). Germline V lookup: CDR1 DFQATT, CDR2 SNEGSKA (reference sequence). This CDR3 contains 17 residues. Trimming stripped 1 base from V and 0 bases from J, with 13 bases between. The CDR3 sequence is CSARAGAGSSYNSPLHF. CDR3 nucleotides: TGCAGTGCTAGAGCGGGGGCGGGGAGCTCCTATAATTCACCCCTCCACTTT.

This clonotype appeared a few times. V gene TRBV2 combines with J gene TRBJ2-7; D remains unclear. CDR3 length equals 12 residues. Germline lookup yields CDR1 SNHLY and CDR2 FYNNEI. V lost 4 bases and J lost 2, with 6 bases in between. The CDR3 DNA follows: TGTGCCAGCAGTGGTACGACCTACGAGCAGTACTTC. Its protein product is CASSGTTYEQYF.

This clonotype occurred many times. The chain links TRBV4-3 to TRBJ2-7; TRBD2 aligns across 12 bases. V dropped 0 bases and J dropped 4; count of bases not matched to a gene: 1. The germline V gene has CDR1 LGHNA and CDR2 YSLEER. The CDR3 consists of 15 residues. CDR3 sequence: CASSQDLAGGYEQYF. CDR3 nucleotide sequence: TGCGCCAGCAGCCAAGATCTAGCGGGAGGGTACGAGCAGTACTTC.

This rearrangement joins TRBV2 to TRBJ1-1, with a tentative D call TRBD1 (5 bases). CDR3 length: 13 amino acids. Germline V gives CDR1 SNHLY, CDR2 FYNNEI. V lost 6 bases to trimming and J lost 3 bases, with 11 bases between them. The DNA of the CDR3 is TGTGCCAGCAGGCAGGGAAGGGACACTGAAGCTTTCTTT. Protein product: CASRQGRDTEAFF.

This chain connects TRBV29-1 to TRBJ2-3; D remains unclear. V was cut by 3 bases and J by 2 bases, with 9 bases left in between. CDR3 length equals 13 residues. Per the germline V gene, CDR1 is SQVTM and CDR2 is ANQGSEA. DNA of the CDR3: TGCAGCGTTGATCGGCTAAACACAGATACGCAGTATTTT. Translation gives CSVDRLNTDTQYF.

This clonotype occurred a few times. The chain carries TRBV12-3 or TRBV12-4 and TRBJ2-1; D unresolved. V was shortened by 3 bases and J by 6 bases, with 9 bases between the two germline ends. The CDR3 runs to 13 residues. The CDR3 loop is CASSFMAFNEQFF. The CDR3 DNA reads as TGTGCCAGCAGTTTCATGGCTTTCAATGAGCAGTTCTTC.

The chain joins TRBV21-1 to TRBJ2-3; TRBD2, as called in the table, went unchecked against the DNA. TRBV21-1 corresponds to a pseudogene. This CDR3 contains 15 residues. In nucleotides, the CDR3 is TGTGCCAGCAGCAAAGAGCGGGAGGGCACAGATACGCAGTATTTT. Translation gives CASSKEREGTDTQYF.

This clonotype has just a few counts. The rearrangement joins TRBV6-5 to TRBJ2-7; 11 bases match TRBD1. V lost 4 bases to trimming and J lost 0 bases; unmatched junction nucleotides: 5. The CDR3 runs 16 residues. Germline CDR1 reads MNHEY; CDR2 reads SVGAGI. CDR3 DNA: TGTGCCAGCAGTTGGGGACAGGGGGAAGTCTCCTACGAGCAGTACTTC. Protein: CASSWGQGEVSYEQYF.

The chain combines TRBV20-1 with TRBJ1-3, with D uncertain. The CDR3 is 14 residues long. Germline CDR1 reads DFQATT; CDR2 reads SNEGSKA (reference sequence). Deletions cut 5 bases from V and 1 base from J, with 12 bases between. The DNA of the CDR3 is TGCAGTGCTGCTGACGCAGAATCTGGAAACACCATATATTTT. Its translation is CSAADAESGNTIYF.

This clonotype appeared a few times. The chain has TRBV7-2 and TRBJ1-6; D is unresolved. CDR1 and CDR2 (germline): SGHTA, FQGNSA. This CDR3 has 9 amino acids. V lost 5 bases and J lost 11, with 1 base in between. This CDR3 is CASSPPLHF. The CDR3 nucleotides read TGTGCCAGCAGCCCACCCCTCCACTTT. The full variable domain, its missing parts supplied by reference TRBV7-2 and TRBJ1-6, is GAGVSQSPSNKVTEKGKDVELRCDPISGHTALYWYRQSLGQGLEFLIYFQGNSAPDKSGLPSDRFSAERTGGSVSTLTIQRTQQEDSAVYLCASSPPLHFGNGTRLTVT.

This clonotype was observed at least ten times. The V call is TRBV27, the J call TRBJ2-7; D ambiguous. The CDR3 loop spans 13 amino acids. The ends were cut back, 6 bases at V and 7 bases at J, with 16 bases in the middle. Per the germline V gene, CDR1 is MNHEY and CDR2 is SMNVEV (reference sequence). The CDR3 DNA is TGTGCCAGCAGCGGAGCGAATTCATGGGAGCAGTACTTC. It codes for CASSGANSWEQYF.

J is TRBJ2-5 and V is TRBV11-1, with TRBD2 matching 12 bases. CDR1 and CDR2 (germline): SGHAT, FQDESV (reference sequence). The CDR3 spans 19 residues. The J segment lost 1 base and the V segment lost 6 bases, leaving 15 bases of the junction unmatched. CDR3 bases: TGTGCCAGCAGTTCCCGGCTGACTAGCGGGAGTTTAAGCCAAGAGACCCAGTACTTC. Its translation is CASSSRLTSGSLSQETQYF.

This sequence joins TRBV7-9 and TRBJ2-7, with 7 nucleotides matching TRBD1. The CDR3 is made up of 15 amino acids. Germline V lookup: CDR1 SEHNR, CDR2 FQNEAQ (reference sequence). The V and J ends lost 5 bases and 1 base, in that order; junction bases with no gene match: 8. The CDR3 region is CASSPNPGGSYEQYF. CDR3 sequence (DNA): TGTGCCAGCAGCCCCAACCCAGGGGGTTCCTACGAGCAGTACTTC.

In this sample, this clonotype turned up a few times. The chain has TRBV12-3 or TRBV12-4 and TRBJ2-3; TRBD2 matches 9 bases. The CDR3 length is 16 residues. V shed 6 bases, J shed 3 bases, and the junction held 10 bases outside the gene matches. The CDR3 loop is CASRSRLADVTDTQYF. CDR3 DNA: TGTGCCAGCAGGTCTCGACTAGCGGACGTGACAGATACGCAGTATTTT.

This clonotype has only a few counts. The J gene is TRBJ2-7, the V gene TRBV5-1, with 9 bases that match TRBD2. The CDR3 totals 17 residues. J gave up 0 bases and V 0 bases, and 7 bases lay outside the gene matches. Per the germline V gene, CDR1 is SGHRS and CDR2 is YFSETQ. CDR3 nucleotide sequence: TGCGCCAGCAGCTTGGAAAGTGTAGCGGGAGACTCCTACGAGCAGTACTTC. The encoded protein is CASSLESVAGDSYEQYF.

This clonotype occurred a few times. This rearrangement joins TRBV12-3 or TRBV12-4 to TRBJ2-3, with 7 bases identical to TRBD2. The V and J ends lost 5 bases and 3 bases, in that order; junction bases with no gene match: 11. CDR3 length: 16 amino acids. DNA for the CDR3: TGTGCCAGCAGTGACTCGGGCGGGAGCGCGACAGATACGCAGTATTTT. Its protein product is CASSDSGGSATDTQYF.

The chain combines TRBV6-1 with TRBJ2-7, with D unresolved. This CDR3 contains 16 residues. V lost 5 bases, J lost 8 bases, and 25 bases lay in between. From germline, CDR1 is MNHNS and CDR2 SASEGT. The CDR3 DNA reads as TGTGCCAGCAGTACCCCCCCGGGCTCCTTCCCATACCAGCAGTACTTC. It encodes CASSTPPGSFPYQQYF.

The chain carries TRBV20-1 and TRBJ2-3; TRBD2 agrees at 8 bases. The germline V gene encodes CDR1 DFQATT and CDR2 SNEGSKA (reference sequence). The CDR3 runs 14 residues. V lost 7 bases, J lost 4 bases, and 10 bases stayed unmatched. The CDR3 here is CSGEGLVLADTQYF. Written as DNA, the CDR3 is TGCAGTGGGGAGGGACTAGTGTTGGCAGATACGCAGTATTTT.

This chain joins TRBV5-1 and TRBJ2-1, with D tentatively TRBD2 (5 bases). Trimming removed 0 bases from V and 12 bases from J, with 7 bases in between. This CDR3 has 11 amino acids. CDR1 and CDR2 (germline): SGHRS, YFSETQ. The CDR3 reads CASSLGLAQFF. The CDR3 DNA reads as TGCGCCAGCAGCTTGGGGCTAGCGCAGTTCTTC.

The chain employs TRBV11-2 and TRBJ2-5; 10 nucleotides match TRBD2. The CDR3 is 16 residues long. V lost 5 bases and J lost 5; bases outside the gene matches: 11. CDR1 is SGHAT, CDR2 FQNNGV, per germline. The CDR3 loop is CASSPGAGGFLETQYF. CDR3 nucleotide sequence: TGTGCCAGCAGCCCTGGAGCGGGGGGGTTTTTGGAGACCCAGTACTTC.

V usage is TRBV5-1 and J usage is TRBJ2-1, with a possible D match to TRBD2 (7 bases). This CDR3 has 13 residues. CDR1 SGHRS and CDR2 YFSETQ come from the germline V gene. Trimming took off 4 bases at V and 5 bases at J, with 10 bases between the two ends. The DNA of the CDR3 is TGCGCCAGCAGCGCGGGGGACAACAATGAGCAGTTCTTC. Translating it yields CASSAGDNNEQFF.

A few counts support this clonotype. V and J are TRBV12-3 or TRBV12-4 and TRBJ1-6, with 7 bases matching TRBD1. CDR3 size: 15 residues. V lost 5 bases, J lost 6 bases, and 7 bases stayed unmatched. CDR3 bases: TGTGCCAGCAGTCCCGGGACAGTCCTTAATTCACCCCTCCACTTT. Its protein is CASSPGTVLNSPLHF.